The subject of this entry is one TCR beta chain. The sample belongs to a study of T cell changes during pregnancy in multiple sclerosis. CDR1 is ENHRY, CDR2 SYGVKD, per germline. The CDR3 has 15 amino acids. V lost 9 bases to trimming and J lost 3 bases; unmatched junction nucleotides: 8. Sequenced by immunoSEQ multiplex PCR; TCRdb stores in-frame clones only, minus some. The data contain under 70,000 clones, about 90% of them singletons. The chain carries TRBV10-3 and TRBJ2-1; 10 bases match TRBD2. The receptor comes from a female donor in good health, enrolled as a control in a pregnancy study. This specimen consisted of CD4+ T cells from peripheral blood mononuclear cells, obtained after pregnancy. CDR3 region: CAIGAAGGNYNEQFF. In nucleotides, the CDR3 is TGTGCCATTGGGGCAGCGGGGGGGAACTACAATGAGCAGTTCTTC.